The 21 T cell receptor beta chains in this list originate from one sample, sequenced in a study of regulatory T cells in long-lasting Graves disease. Time point specified: newly diagnosed GD, antithyroid drugs for less than 3 months. Scientists built the TCR library using RNA that was extracted from PBMCs. Through Arm-PCR of CDR3 regions and iRepertoire HTBI primers, TCR beta libraries were built. MiXCR, applied by TCRdb to the multiplex PCR reads, yields one record per CDR3 protein. The table lists about 400,000 distinct CDR3 sequences, around 15% of them singletons. The sample consisted of peripheral blood mononuclear cells (PBMCs), taken at new diagnosis, from a patient treated with antithyroid drugs. The receptors were sampled from a female donor with Graves disease.

This clonotype was picked up many times. The rearrangement joins TRBV13 to TRBJ2-1; D gene uncertain. The CDR3 spans 12 residues. The ends were cut back, 4 bases at V and 8 bases at J, with 9 bases in the middle. CDR1 and CDR2 from the germline V gene are PRHDT and FYEKMQ (reference sequence). The CDR3 bases are TGTGCCAGCAGCTACGACCGGGATGAGCAGTTCTTC. It translates to CASSYDRDEQFF.

This clonotype was recorded at least ten times. This chain joins TRBV20-1 and TRBJ2-1; D gene unclear. V was cut by 5 bases and J by 0 bases, with 11 bases left in between. The CDR3 has 14 residues. From germline, CDR1 is DFQATT and CDR2 SNEGSKA (reference sequence). CDR3 in DNA: TGCAGTGCTGGCCCGCCGAGCTCCTACAATGAGCAGTTCTTC. The encoded protein is CSAGPPSSYNEQFF.

The chain uses TRBV28 and TRBJ1-1, with D uncertain. Trimming removed 3 bases at V and 3 bases at J, with 14 bases between. CDR3 length: 15 residues. Per the germline V gene, CDR1 is MDHEN and CDR2 is SYDVKM. The CDR3 DNA sequence: TGTGCCAGCAGTTTGTCGGCGTACACCGACACTGAAGCTTTCTTT. It encodes CASSLSAYTDTEAFF.

Note on this clonotype: The germline gene is not matched at one end of the junction; a read error may be the cause. This chain connects TRBV3-1 to TRBJ2-6; D is unresolved. Germline V gives CDR1 LGHDT, CDR2 YNNKEL (reference sequence). CDR3 length: 15 residues. The CDR3 DNA is TGTGCCAGCAGCCTAGACGGCTCTGAGGCCAACGTCCTGACTTTC. Protein: CASSLDGSEANVLTF.

In its sample, this clonotype was seen many times. The chain couples TRBV6-4 to TRBJ2-7; 14 nucleotides match TRBD2. The germline V gene has CDR1 MRHNA and CDR2 SNTAGT. The CDR3 loop spans 14 amino acids. After removal of 2 bases from V and 6 bases from J, the junction contained 0 bases not matched to a gene. The CDR3 DNA reads as TGTGCCAGCAGTGACGGGACTAGCGGGAGCGAGCAGTACTTC. Its translation: CASSDGTSGSEQYF.

This clonotype has a count of ten or more. The rearrangement links TRBV12-3 or TRBV12-4 to TRBJ1-2, with 10 bases fitting TRBD1. V lost 4 bases and J lost 6; bases outside the gene matches: 8. The CDR3 spans 15 residues. The CDR3 is CASSSAGQGHNGYTF. CDR3 sequence (DNA): TGTGCCAGCAGTTCCGCGGGACAGGGGCATAATGGCTACACCTTC.

This clonotype occurred many times. The V gene is TRBV6-2 or TRBV6-3, the J gene TRBJ2-7, with D hard to call. The CDR3 sequence is 14 residues long. The V and J ends lost 6 bases and 5 bases respectively, with 17 bases between them. Germline CDR1 MNHEY, CDR2 SVGEGT. In DNA form, the CDR3 reads TGTGCCAGCAGCCCGGTGCAGTTCTTGAACGAGCAGTACTTC. Residues: CASSPVQFLNEQYF.

This clonotype was seen repeatedly, ten times or more. The chain is built from TRBV7-3 and TRBJ2-3, with D possibly being TRBD1 or TRBD2 (5 bases each). The germline CDR1 and CDR2 sequences are SGHTA and FQGTGA. The CDR3 runs to 13 residues. V lost 5 bases, J lost 6 bases, and 12 bases lay in between. This chain's CDR3 is CASSIGGSDTQYF. CDR3 nucleotide sequence: TGTGCCAGCAGCATTGGGGGTAGCGATACGCAGTATTTT.

The V gene is TRBV25-1, the J gene TRBJ1-1; no clear D gene. CDR1 is MGHDK and CDR2 is SYGVNS in the germline V gene. This CDR3 has 13 amino acids. Trimming cost V 5 bases and J 4 bases, with 11 bases left between them. The CDR3 bases are TGTGCCAGCAGTAATGTACGAGGCACTGAAGCTTTCTTT. Protein sequence: CASSNVRGTEAFF.

This clonotype turned up a few times. A much more abundant neighbour one base away suggests this may be a read error. The V gene is TRBV4-1, the J gene TRBJ2-1; D might be TRBD1 (5 bases). The germline V gene has CDR1 MGHRA and CDR2 YSYEKL. The CDR3 is 16 residues long. The V and J ends lost 2 bases and 2 bases respectively, with 13 bases between them. CDR3 DNA sequence: TGCGCCAGCAGCCAACTTAGGGTAGGGGCCTACAATGAGCAGTTCTTC. Encoded protein: CASSQLRVGAYNEQFF.

This clonotype was detected ten times or more. The V and J genes are TRBV27 and TRBJ2-3; 10 bases map to TRBD2. The CDR3 sequence is 15 residues long. The germline CDR1 and CDR2 sequences are MNHEY and SMNVEV (reference sequence). Trimming cost V 7 bases and J 2 bases; bases outside gene matches: 6. CDR3 protein: CASTRTSGLTDTQYF. The DNA for the CDR3 is TGTGCCAGCACTCGGACTAGCGGCCTCACAGATACGCAGTATTTT.

The V gene is TRBV5-4, the J gene TRBJ2-2; 7 bases agree with TRBD2. CDR3 length: 19 residues. The V and J ends lost 7 bases and 2 bases, in that order; junction bases with no gene match: 20. Per the germline V gene, CDR1 is SGHNT and CDR2 is YYREEE (reference sequence). CDR3 nucleotide sequence: TGTGCCAGCCGAGTACTTAGCGGGCTTGTCCAAACTAACACCGGGGAGCTGTTTTTT. Translated: CASRVLSGLVQTNTGELFF.

There are a few counts of this clonotype. The rearrangement uses TRBV4-1 and TRBJ2-7; 12 bases are shared with TRBD2. Looked up from germline, CDR1 is MGHRA and CDR2 is YSYEKL. The CDR3 is 15 residues long. V was pared by 3 bases and J by 7 bases, with 7 bases of the junction left unmatched. The CDR3 protein is CASSHTTSGRREQYF. The CDR3, as DNA: TGCGCCAGCAGCCACACGACTAGCGGGAGAAGGGAGCAGTACTTC.

This clonotype was counted many times. V usage is TRBV9 and J usage is TRBJ1-1, with D uncertain. The CDR3 loop spans 15 amino acids. The ends were cut back, 3 bases at V and 5 bases at J, with 17 bases in the middle. Germline values: CDR1 SGDLS, CDR2 YYNGEE. This chain's CDR3 is CASSGPPGFRTEAFF. As DNA, the CDR3 is TGTGCCAGCAGCGGCCCCCCGGGGTTCCGGACTGAAGCTTTCTTT.

This clonotype has at least ten counts. This chain connects TRBV29-1 to TRBJ1-1; the D is unclear. Between the trimmed V and J ends, which lost 4 bases and 0 bases, there was a span of 6 bases. This CDR3 is 12 amino acids long. Per germline, CDR1 SQVTM and CDR2 ANQGSEA. CDR3 protein: CSVGGLNTEAFF. Written as DNA, the CDR3 is TGCAGCGTTGGGGGATTGAACACTGAAGCTTTCTTT. Full variable domain (outside the CDR3, taken from reference TRBV29-1 and TRBJ1-1): SAVISQKPSRDICQRGTSLTIQCQVDSQVTMMFWYRQQPGQSLTLIATANQGSEATYESGFVIDKFPISRPNLTFSTLTVSNMSPEDSSIYLCSVGGLNTEAFFGQGTRLTVV.

In its sample, this clonotype was seen many times. V and J are TRBV5-1 and TRBJ2-1, with TRBD2 matching 12 bases. The germline gives CDR1 SGHRS, CDR2 YFSETQ. With V trimmed by 3 bases and J by 4 bases, 11 bases remained unmatched. CDR3 length: 18 residues. The DNA for the CDR3 is TGCGCCAGCAGCTGGGCAACTAGCGGGGGGCCAGGTTACAATGAGCAGTTCTTC. Amino acid sequence: CASSWATSGGPGYNEQFF.

This clonotype has just a few counts. V and J are TRBV19 and TRBJ1-1; D remains ambiguous. The CDR3 extends over 13 amino acids. V was trimmed by 3 bases and J by 1 base, leaving 6 bases between them. Germline V gene sequence: CDR1 LNHDA, CDR2 SQIVND (reference sequence). The CDR3 spells CASSMLKNTEAFF. The CDR3 bases are TGTGCCAGTAGTATGCTGAAGAACACTGAAGCTTTCTTT.

This sequence joins TRBV29-1 and TRBJ2-7; D is undetermined. V was cut by 6 bases and J by 5 bases, with 17 bases left in between. Looked up from germline, CDR1 is SQVTM and CDR2 is ANQGSEA. The CDR3 consists of 13 residues. Here the CDR3 DNA reads TGCAGCGTCCCGTCCCCCTCCGTGAACGAGCAGTACTTC. Amino acid sequence: CSVPSPSVNEQYF.

The table lists this clonotype with many counts. This chain joins TRBV19 and TRBJ2-1; 7 nucleotides line up with TRBD2. V lost 2 bases and J lost 0; bases outside the gene matches: 10. The CDR3 consists of 18 residues. CDR1 is LNHDA and CDR2 is SQIVND in the germline V gene (reference sequence). As DNA, the CDR3 is TGTGCCAGTAGTATACCCCGTGGCGGGGGAAGCTCCTACAATGAGCAGTTCTTC. Translating it yields CASSIPRGGGSSYNEQFF.

The sample holds many counts of this clonotype. In DNA, the CDR3 is TGTGCCAGCAGTTCAGGACGCTATGGCTACACCTTC. It codes for CASSSGRYGYTF. J is TRBJ1-2 and V is TRBV27; D is ambiguous. The CDR3 extends over 12 amino acids. V was cut by 4 bases and J by 4 bases, with 7 bases left in between. Germline loops: CDR1 MNHEY, CDR2 SMNVEV (reference sequence).

This clonotype was seen at least ten times. The chain uses TRBV6-2 or TRBV6-3 and TRBJ2-7; 9 bases agree with TRBD2. The CDR3 covers 15 residues. Per germline, CDR1 MNHEY and CDR2 SVGEGT. V lost 7 bases, J lost 2 bases, and 9 bases stayed unmatched. In nucleotides, the CDR3 is TGTGCCAGCAATACACTGCTAGCGGGGACCTACGAGCAGTACTTC. Translation: CASNTLLAGTYEQYF.